This paragraph reports one T cell receptor (beta chain). CDR3 size: 14 residues. V shed 3 bases and J shed 7 bases, with 15 bases lying between them. Germline V CDR1 and CDR2: DFQATT, SNEGSKA (reference sequence). A second PCR of 7 to 11 cycles used a sample-barcoded 5' primer and a J-beta primer mix. In TCRdb, the 5' RACE reads were re-called with MiXCR into one record per CDR3 protein. The sample lists some 800,000 distinct CDR3 sequences, 40% to 50% seen once, with nearly 20% in the top ten. The sample is drawn from a study of blood T cells in healthy people across ages. Study summary: With template switching, about one barcoded beta molecule was captured per two T cells.

Input material: blood. The V gene is TRBV20-1, the J gene TRBJ2-2; the D call may be TRBD1 or TRBD2 (5 bases each). The receptor's source is a man aged 55 to 70 in good health. The chain's CDR3 is CSASFRGRGGELFF. The CDR3 DNA reads as TGCAGTGCTAGCTTCCGGGGCCGGGGCGGGGAGCTGTTTTTT.